Listed here are 13 T cell receptor beta chains from one sample, sequenced in a study of cytotoxic CD8 clonotypes in ibrutinib-treated CLL. Assay: immunoSEQ multiplex PCR; the TCRdb copy retains only in-frame clones and omits some. The sample carries some 120,000 clones, around 80% recorded once. This material consisted of PBMCs, taken after 24 months of ibrutinib treatment. The receptor source for this set is a human donor with chronic lymphocytic leukemia.

This clone was recorded once. The chain employs TRBV11-3 and TRBJ2-3; weak D call: TRBD2 (5 bases). V lost 1 base to trimming and J lost 4 bases, with 21 bases between them. This CDR3 is built from 18 residues. The germline gives CDR1 SGHNT, CDR2 YENEEA. In nucleotides, the CDR3 is TGTGCCAGCAGCTTAGGTGCACGATGGCACACGGACTCAGATACGCAGTATTTT. It translates to CASSLGARWHTDSDTQYF.

This rearrangement joins TRBV7-3 to TRBJ2-7, with 11 bases lining up with TRBD2. The J segment lost 7 bases and the V segment lost 5 bases, leaving 10 bases of the junction unmatched. CDR3 length: 15 residues. The germline gives CDR1 SGHTA, CDR2 FQGTGA. CDR3 amino acids: CASSAIAGGMGEQYF. The DNA for the CDR3 is TGTGCCAGCAGCGCGATAGCGGGGGGGATGGGAGAGCAGTACTTC. The full variable domain, with the rest looked up from reference TRBV7-3 and TRBJ2-7, is GAGVSQTPSNKVTEKGKYVELRCDPISGHTALYWYRQSLGQGPEFLIYFQGTGAADDSGLPNDRFFAVRPEGSVSTLKIQRTERGDSAVYLCASSAIAGGMGEQYFGPGTRLTVT.

This clone occurred once. The chain is built from TRBV7-2 and TRBJ2-2, with no clear D. CDR1 is SGHTA and CDR2 is FQGNSA in the germline V gene. This CDR3 is 16 amino acids long. V dropped 0 bases and J dropped 4 bases, with 12 bases sitting between them. CDR3 sequence (DNA): TGTGCCAGCAGCTTAGCCAGTGGGCATTCCACCGGGGAGCTGTTTTTT. The encoded protein is CASSLASGHSTGELFF.

This chain links TRBV10-3 with TRBJ2-3; 13 bases align to TRBD2. V gave up 6 bases and J gave up 3 bases; unmatched junction bases: 9. The CDR3 is made up of 17 amino acids. Germline values: CDR1 ENHRY, CDR2 SYGVKD. In DNA, the CDR3 is TGTGCCATCAGGGATAAACTAGCGGGGGGGCCGACAGATACGCAGTATTTT. Its translation: CAIRDKLAGGPTDTQYF.

The chain employs TRBV7-8 and TRBJ2-3; the match to TRBD1 covers 9 bases. The CDR3 extends over 15 amino acids. Germline V lookup: CDR1 SGHVS, CDR2 FQNEAQ. The J segment lost 4 bases and the V segment lost 0 bases, leaving 2 bases of the junction unmatched. The CDR3 DNA is TGTGCCAGCAGCTTAGCCCGGACAGGGGCAGATACGCAGTATTTT. This sequence encodes CASSLARTGADTQYF.

The CDR3, as DNA: TGTGCCAGCAGCCCGTGGACAGGGCAGGGCTACACCTTC. This encodes CASSPWTGQGYTF. V gene TRBV7-9 combines with J gene TRBJ1-2; 8 nucleotides line up with TRBD1. V trimming: 5 bases; J trimming: 8 bases; junction bases outside the gene matches: 7. CDR3 length: 13 residues. Per germline, CDR1 SEHNR and CDR2 FQNEAQ (reference sequence).

The V gene is TRBV7-2, the J gene TRBJ1-3; 7 bases are a match to TRBD1. This CDR3 has 15 amino acids. Losses at the gene ends were 5 bases for V and 1 base for J; bases not matched to a gene: 5. Looked up from germline, CDR1 is SGHTA and CDR2 is FQGNSA. For the CDR3, the DNA is TGTGCCAGCAGCCCCCAGGGGGGGTCTGGAAACACCATATATTTT. Translated: CASSPQGGSGNTIYF.

The chain combines TRBV6-1 with TRBJ1-1, with 10 bases matching TRBD1. This CDR3 contains 15 residues. V shed 6 bases, J shed 11 bases, and the junction held 15 bases outside the gene matches. Looked up from germline, CDR1 is MNHNS and CDR2 is SASEGT. CDR3 DNA sequence: TGTGCCAGCAGGAAACCGGGACAGGGGAGTGGAAAGGCTTTCTTT. Translating gives CASRKPGQGSGKAFF.

V and J are TRBV19 and TRBJ1-1; D unclear. V was shortened by 2 bases and J by 4 bases, with 14 bases between the two germline ends. CDR1 and CDR2 (germline): LNHDA, SQIVND (reference sequence). CDR3 length equals 15 residues. In nucleotides, the CDR3 is TGTGCCAGTAGTATACAGGCGGGTGAGGGCACTGAAGCTTTCTTT. Amino acid sequence: CASSIQAGEGTEAFF.

This clone turned up a few times. At the DNA level, this CDR3 is encoded by other sequences in the same sample as well. The rearrangement uses TRBV5-1 and TRBJ2-2; the D gene could be TRBD1 or TRBD2 (7 bases each). CDR1 SGHRS and CDR2 YFSETQ come from the germline V gene. V gave up 0 bases and J gave up 5 bases, with 11 bases separating them. This CDR3 has 15 residues. In DNA, the CDR3 is TGCGCCAGCAGCTTGGGACAGGGAGGGACCGGGGAGCTGTTTTTT. Protein sequence: CASSLGQGGTGELFF.

The V gene is TRBV30, the J gene TRBJ1-1; tentative D call: TRBD1 (5 bases). V dropped 0 bases and J dropped 7 bases, with 9 bases sitting between them. Germline CDR1 is GTSNPN and CDR2 is SVGIG (reference sequence). This CDR3 region has 12 residues. The CDR3 region has the DNA TGTGCCTGGAGTGTACGGGACGGTGAAGCTTTCTTT. Translated, it gives CAWSVRDGEAFF.

This chain links TRBV30 with TRBJ1-1; D gene uncertain. The germline gives CDR1 GTSNPN, CDR2 SVGIG (reference sequence). The V end lost 2 bases, the J end lost 5 bases, and 6 bases lay between the germline ends. The CDR3 loop spans 11 amino acids. CDR3 DNA sequence: TGTGCCTGGAGTCCGGGTACTGAAGCTTTCTTT. Encoded protein: CAWSPGTEAFF.

The chain combines TRBV10-2 with TRBJ1-2, with D unresolved. Trimming pared 3 bases from V and 6 bases from J, leaving 8 bases between. The CDR3 has 12 amino acids. From germline, CDR1 is WSHSY and CDR2 SAAADI. CDR3 DNA: TGCGCCAGCAGTGAACCGACTCATGGCTACACCTTC. It is translated as CASSEPTHGYTF.